This T cell receptor beta chain derives from a study of human T cells and chemical hapten exposure. Turning to the study itself: Patients' scalps got diphenylcyclopropenone weekly throughout the roughly 25-week study. Whole-study findings and limits: Expanded TCRs showed more large CDR3 clusters than pre-sensitization or healthy control sets.

The CDR3 runs 15 residues. Per germline, CDR1 MDHEN and CDR2 SYDVKM. Deletions cut 5 bases from V and 0 bases from J, with 8 bases between. Remarks on this clonotype: Its antigen is not identified.

Time point here: patch test 3, about 24 weeks after DPC sensitization. The treatment was: therapeutic diphenylcyclopropenone sensitization with weekly scalp DPC. TCRdb re-derived calls from the RACE reads in MiXCR, one entry per CDR3 protein. Of 80,000 to 100,000 distinct CDR3 sequences detected, approximately 10% appear once; the ten largest clones hold 1% to 1.2%. This TCR came from a woman in her twenties or thirties with alopecia areata. Some clones in this sample may be carry-over from other donors' samples. Sequencing was performed on whole blood, taken in connection with sensitization to the hapten diphenylcyclopropenone (DPC). The rearrangement uses TRBV28 and TRBJ2-6; perhaps TRBD2 as D (5 bases). The CDR3 protein is CASSMGSSGANVLTF. The CDR3 DNA sequence: TGTGCCAGCAGTATGGGGAGCTCTGGGGCCAACGTCCTGACTTTC.